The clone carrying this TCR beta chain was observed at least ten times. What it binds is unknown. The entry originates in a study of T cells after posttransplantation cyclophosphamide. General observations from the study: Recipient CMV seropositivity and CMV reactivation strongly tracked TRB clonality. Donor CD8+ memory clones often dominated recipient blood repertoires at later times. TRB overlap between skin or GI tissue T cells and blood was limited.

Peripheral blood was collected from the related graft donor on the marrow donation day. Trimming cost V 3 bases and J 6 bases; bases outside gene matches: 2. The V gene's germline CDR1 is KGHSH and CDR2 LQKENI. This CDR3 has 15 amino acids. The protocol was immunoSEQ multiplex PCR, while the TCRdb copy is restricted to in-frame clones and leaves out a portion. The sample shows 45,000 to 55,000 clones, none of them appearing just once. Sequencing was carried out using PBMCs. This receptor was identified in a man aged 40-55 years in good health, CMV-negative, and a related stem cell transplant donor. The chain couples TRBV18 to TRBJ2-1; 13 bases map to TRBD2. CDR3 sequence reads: CASSPGTSGVNEQFF. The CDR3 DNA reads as TGTGCCAGCTCACCCGGGACTAGCGGGGTCAATGAGCAGTTCTTC.